This TCR beta chain is from a study of T cell responses to AZD1222 COVID-19 vaccine (dated by TCRdb to about 2021). At the level of the whole study: TCR sequencing covered more than 230 trial participants: 200 to 220 given two doses of AZD1222 and approximately 26 given two doses of MenACWY control vaccine. Enrollment into the trials was organized by age into subgroups of 18-55, 56-69 and 70-plus years, and those subgroups contained 148, 28 and 57 TCR-sequenced participants, respectively. The full study reports these points: Vaccine-associated CD4 TCRs spanned the whole spike protein, with dominant responses in regions 160-218 and 743-854. Reportedly, almost half of the unique spike-specific TCRs recognized epitopes lying outside the regions that are mutated in the B.1.351 and B.1.1.7 variants. After two AZD1222 doses, spike-specific TCR breadth and depth were significantly higher than at day 0 and than in MenACWY recipients. Conclusions about previously exposed vaccinees were limited because only six AZD1222 recipients were SARS-CoV-2 seropositive at baseline. No day 14 peak-response samples were available, so repertoires were characterized only after the peak T cell response. Participants were mostly white British and included more females than males, and it was suggested by the authors that clonal diversity may have been underestimated. In the small 56-69-year group, the increase in depth fell short of significance, most likely because of low power.

This specimen's time point label, per the study, means: about 28 days (+/-7) after the second vaccine dose. AZD1222 recipients whose second dose came at about 4 weeks and those whose second dose came at about 12 weeks were combined into one group, since spike-specific TCR depth and breadth did not differ between the two schedules. Vaccinee samples were obtained from the UK trials COV001 and COV002, which included a single-blind randomized controlled phase 2/3 trial of AZD1222 (ChAdOx1 nCoV-19) in healthy adults. Trial participant PBMC samples were collected at day 0 and day 28 after the second dose for TCRbeta chain sequencing. Relative to germline, V is 5 bases shorter and J is 4 bases shorter, with 12 bases between their ends. Spanning cysteine to phenylalanine, the CDR3 consists of 14 amino acids. Just CDR3 DNA is preserved here, 42 bases in frame from base 1. In the germline V gene (reference sequence), CDR1 corresponds to SEHNR and CDR2 to FQNEAQ.

Remarks on this clone: No cognate antigen has been identified for it. No much larger clone is present one base from it, and per-base qualities are unavailable.

The CDR3 regions of human TCRbeta chains were analyzed by immunosequencing. As for the authors' bioinformatics: Repertoire TCRs were matched against a reference library of SARS-CoV-2-specific TCRs generated with the MIRA antigen-specificity platform. Breadth was defined as the fraction of unique TCRs that were SARS-CoV-2-associated, and depth was defined as the fraction of total T cells that were SARS-CoV-2-associated. Using the MIRA data, every spike-specific TCR was mapped to the spike region that the TCR reacted to and assigned to either a CD4 or a CD8 class. Log10-transformed breadth and depth values were compared by one-way ANOVA with Sidak's multiple comparisons tests. As stored in TCRdb, this immuneACCESS dataset retains in-frame rearrangements with V and J assigned. A fraction of the clones does not appear; measured against another copy, unresolved V genes explain less than half of the discrepancy, and the remainder lacks a known reason. For V, J and clone size, that table is used; D and trimming come from the DNA. For this sample there are 100,000 to 150,000 clones; roughly 89% appear just once. 1.1% of the sample is taken by the ten largest.

This receptor was taken from an adult who received the AZD1222 COVID-19 vaccine. Sequencing used peripheral blood, obtained 28 days after the second AZD1222 dose. Recombination linked TRBV7-9 to TRBJ2-1, with the D gene uncertain. The CDR3 reads CASSGSTDYNEQFF. The DNA sequence reads TGTGCCAGCAGCGGGTCTACAGATTACAATGAGCAGTTCTTC.